Below, 7 T cell receptor beta chains from the same sample are listed, as sequenced in a study of blood T cell repertoires in COVID-19. Measured with immunoSEQ multiplex PCR; TCRdb has only the in-frame clones, and not every one. The sample shows over 90,000 clones, approximately 80% of them seen only once. The sample consisted of peripheral blood. These receptors were collected from a man at least 80 years old with COVID-19, enrolled during active disease.

V and J are TRBV5-1 and TRBJ1-1, with 7 bases lining up with TRBD1. Germline V gene lookup returns CDR1 SGHRS and CDR2 YFSETQ. This CDR3 has 13 residues. Trimming took 0 bases from V and 5 from J; bases not matched to a gene: 1. DNA for the CDR3: TGCGCCAGCAGCTTGGAGACAGGGACTGAAGCTTTCTTT. Translating it yields CASSLETGTEAFF.

The V call is TRBV21-1, the J call TRBJ1-6; the table gives TRBD1 as D, unverified against the DNA. TRBV21-1 is noted as a pseudogene. The CDR3 has 14 residues. DNA for the CDR3: TGTGCCAGCAGCAAAGACAGGGTGATATCACCCCTCCACTTT. Residues: CASSKDRVISPLHF.

The count of this clone is one. The chain uses TRBV28 and TRBJ2-7; D possibly corresponds to TRBD2 (6 bases). The CDR3 sequence is 14 residues long. V was clipped by 1 base and J by 6 bases, with 13 bases between them. Germline V lookup: CDR1 MDHEN, CDR2 SYDVKM. CDR3 bases: TGTGCCAGCAGTTTATCCGGGGGTCGGCGCGAGCAGTACTTC. Amino acid sequence: CASSLSGGRREQYF.

This clone was detected once. J is TRBJ1-3 and V is TRBV15; D call uncertain. V lost 0 bases and J 0 bases, leaving 12 bases between the germline ends. This CDR3 comprises 17 residues. From germline, CDR1 is LNHNV and CDR2 YYDKDF (reference sequence). The CDR3 DNA sequence: TGTGCCACCAGCAGAGATCTTGGGAGAAACTCTGGAAACACCATATATTTT. Translated: CATSRDLGRNSGNTIYF.

J is TRBJ1-5 and V is TRBV4-2; 7 bases are shared with TRBD1. Germline CDR1 reads LGHNA; CDR2 reads YNFKEQ. This CDR3 has 13 residues. Trimming removed 3 bases from V and 6 bases from J; junction bases left unmatched: 2. CDR3 coding DNA: TGTGCCAGCAGCCAGAGGGGGCCTCAGCCCCAGCATTTT. This sequence encodes CASSQRGPQPQHF.

The genes are TRBV5-1 and TRBJ2-7; D may be TRBD1 (6 bases). This CDR3 comprises 15 residues. Germline V gene sequence: CDR1 SGHRS, CDR2 YFSETQ. V dropped 4 bases and J dropped 0 bases, with 14 bases sitting between them. CDR3 region: CASSQNRVRSYEQYF. CDR3 bases: TGCGCCAGCAGCCAAAACAGGGTACGCTCCTACGAGCAGTACTTC.

In its sample, this clone was seen a few times. V usage is TRBV6-5 and J usage is TRBJ2-3; 10 bases align to TRBD1. V was pared by 4 bases and J by 5 bases, with 6 bases of the junction left unmatched. This CDR3 region has 15 residues. Germline V CDR1 and CDR2: MNHEY, SVGAGI. As DNA, the CDR3 is TGTGCCAGCAGTTCGAGACAGGGGGCCCTAGATACGCAGTATTTT. This translates into CASSSRQGALDTQYF.